This T cell receptor (beta chain) was obtained from a study of cytomegalovirus exposure and HLA in healthy donors. Findings and caveats of the study: TCR beta V- and J-gene trimming was later associated with a missense DCLRE1C variant. Investigators reported about 160 TCR beta chains as tied to cytomegalovirus. Among CMV-associated TCR beta chains, most appeared HLA-restricted in a later analysis.

Use of 60 Vbeta and 13 Jbeta primers characterized the PCR. The table came from immunoSEQ multiplex PCR; TCRdb's copy has only in-frame clones and leaves some out. The sample table sets out about 110,000 clones. Concerning this clone: Antigen: not known.

Germline V gives CDR1 KGHSH, CDR2 LQKENI. This CDR3 comprises 13 residues. Trimming took off 6 bases at V and 8 bases at J, with 14 bases between the two ends. Sample: PBMCs. The clonotype comes from a middle-aged man in good health and CMV-seropositive. The chain has TRBV18 and TRBJ1-5; D is uncertain. CDR3 nucleotides: TGTGCCAGCTCTCAGGACCGGGAGGAGCCCCAGCATTTT. Translated: CASSQDREEPQHF.